Shown below are 6 T cell receptor beta chains from a single sample sequenced in a study of T-cell memory formation after mild COVID-19. TCRdb re-analysed the 5' RACE reads in MiXCR, keeping a single row per CDR3 protein. Of 85,000 to 120,000 distinct CDR3 sequences listed, 9.5% to 15% are singletons. Sequenced material: PBMCs or a T cell subset sorted from them (not recorded which). All receptors derive from an adult woman who had mild COVID-19 (a few samples of this study predate the infection). Cell type and time point are not known.

This clonotype was counted only a few times. The chain recombines TRBV2 with TRBJ2-3; D gene unclear. The CDR3 length is 15 residues. From germline, CDR1 is SNHLY and CDR2 FYNNEI. The V end lost 0 bases, the J end lost 6 bases, and 13 bases lay between the germline ends. CDR3 loop: CASSEALLGKDTQYF. As DNA, the CDR3 is TGTGCCAGCAGTGAAGCGCTTCTGGGGAAGGATACGCAGTATTTT. The full variable domain, completed using reference TRBV2 and TRBJ2-3, is EPEVTQTPSHQVTQMGQEVILRCVPISNHLYFYWYRQILGQKVEFLVSFYNNEISEKSEIFDDQFSVERPDGSNFTLKIRSTKLEDSAMYFCASSEALLGKDTQYFGPGTRLTVL.

This clonotype was observed a few times. The V call is TRBV11-3, the J call TRBJ2-4; the D gene could be TRBD1 or TRBD2 (5 bases each). This CDR3 has 14 residues. V gave up 5 bases and J gave up 3 bases, with 11 bases separating them. Germline V lookup: CDR1 SGHNT, CDR2 YENEEA. As DNA, the CDR3 is TGTGCCAGCAGCGCCGGGGCCGACAAAAACATTCAGTACTTC. This gives the protein CASSAGADKNIQYF.

The rearrangement joins TRBV11-3 to TRBJ2-7, with 11 bases that match TRBD2. V shed 1 base and J 2 bases; nucleotides not matched to a gene: 4. The CDR3 totals 16 residues. Germline-derived CDR1 and CDR2 are SGHNT and YENEEA. This CDR3 is CASSLGGLAAPYEQYF. In DNA, the CDR3 is TGTGCCAGCAGCTTAGGGGGACTAGCGGCTCCCTACGAGCAGTACTTC. Looking up the rest from reference TRBV11-3 and TRBJ2-7 gives the full variable domain: EAGVVQSPRYKIIEKKQPVAFWCNPISGHNTLYWYLQNLGQGPELLIRYENEEAVDDSQLPKDRFSAERLKGVDSTLKIQPAELGDSAVYLCASSLGGLAAPYEQYFGPGTRLTVT.

The chain combines TRBV5-1 with TRBJ1-1, with 7 bases identical to TRBD1. Germline values: CDR1 SGHRS, CDR2 YFSETQ. J lost 10 bases, V lost 0 bases, and 9 bases had no gene match. This CDR3 has 14 residues. CDR3 nucleotides: TGCGCCAGCAGCTTGGAAACAGGGGCTGGAGGAGCTTTCTTT. This gives the protein CASSLETGAGGAFF.

The chain has TRBV7-9 and TRBJ2-5; 13 bases are a match to TRBD2. J gave up 0 bases and V 4 bases, and 11 bases lay outside the gene matches. Germline V gene data show CDR1 as SEHNR and CDR2 as FQNEAQ (reference sequence). The CDR3 has 19 residues. The CDR3 DNA reads as TGTGCCAGCAGCTCGGGACTAGCGGGATATGGTCTGGACCAAGAGACCCAGTACTTC. Protein sequence: CASSSGLAGYGLDQETQYF.

The chain recombines TRBV5-1 with TRBJ1-1; no clear D. CDR3 length: 13 amino acids. The V gene lost 0 bases and the J gene lost 3 bases, with 6 bases spanning the gap. Germline CDR1 SGHRS, CDR2 YFSETQ. The CDR3 reads CASSLARYTEAFF. The CDR3 nucleotides are TGCGCCAGCAGCTTGGCCAGATACACTGAAGCTTTCTTT.